The rows below give T cell receptor beta chains drawn from one sample of a study of T cells expressing NK-cell markers. After re-calling the 5' RACE reads, TCRdb lists one entry per CDR3 protein, DNA absent. Its table records roughly 420,000 distinct CDR3 sequences. The sequenced sample consisted of blood T cells: a sorted CD56 or NKG2C T cell subset, CD4+ or CD8+ T cells, or bulk PBMC T cells (not recorded which). The receptor source for this set is a woman between 18 and 70 years old in good health. Both conserved end residues are part of each CDR3.

V	J	CDR3
TRBV7-9	TRBJ2-2	CASSPPRAGWDTGELFF
TRBV7-2	TRBJ2-1	CASSLDWSGYNEQFF
TRBV9	TRBJ2-1	CASSPRTSGSYNEQFF
TRBV11-2	TRBJ2-2	CASTRTSGGVTGELFF
TRBV7-2	TRBJ1-1	CASSLRSANTEAFF
TRBV12-3/TRBV12-4	TRBJ1-2	CASSSRINYGYTF
TRBV7-9	TRBJ1-1	CASSLEPATTEAFF
TRBV20-1	TRBJ2-1	CSAEDQGDYEQFF
TRBV4-1	TRBJ1-2	CASSPIRSWGYTF
TRBV6-5	TRBJ2-1	CASTRGLAGGRSHNEQFF
TRBV7-6	TRBJ2-1	CASSLAQAHSYNEQFF
TRBV12-3/TRBV12-4	TRBJ1-1	CASSRQVLNTEAFF